The entry that follows covers one T cell receptor beta chain sequence. Its antigen has not been determined. No clone much larger than this one lies a single base away; base qualities are absent. Enrolling through a virtual design, the prospective study's participants ranged in age from about 18 to 89 years and lived across 24 United States geographic areas. Cohort assignment in the prospective study relied on participant-reported clinical history from a screening survey and a study questionnaire. In the prospective study, whole blood, serum and a nasopharyngeal or oropharyngeal swab were collected from each participant by mobile phlebotomists. Over a roughly 2-month period, participants in the prospective study had the option of providing additional blood draws and questionnaires. Before DNA extraction, prospective study blood samples were shipped either frozen or at room temperature. TCRbeta CDR3 regions were amplified from genomic DNA by means of the immunoSEQ Assay, a bias-controlled multiplex PCR. The original pipeline was this. Nucleated cell counts per sample were estimated from amplification of reference gene primers within the assay. To quantify the absolute abundance of each unique TCRbeta CDR3 rearrangement, sequence reads were collapsed and filtered. For each sample, productive Simpson clonality was calculated by taking the square root of Simpson's diversity index across productive rearrangements. The clones in this table, taken by TCRdb from immuneACCESS, are in-frame only. Not every clone is retained; where verified, under half of the shortfall comes from an unresolved V gene, and the cause of the rest is unknown. Clonal size and the V and J genes are those of that table, whereas D and trimming came from the DNA. The sample includes around 420,000 clones, with approximately 86% observed a single time. Approximately 2.1% of the sample goes to the ten largest clones.

The entry originates in a study of blood T cell repertoires in COVID-19 (dated by TCRdb to about 2020). Some background on the complete study: Samples from collaborators originated in the United States, Italy and Spain and spanned both the acute and convalescent phases of COVID-19. HLA class I and class II types, where available, came from metadata supplied by the sample provider rather than from assay-based typing. The material from the prospective study consisted of cDNA or gDNA derived from T cells, B-cell-depleted T cells, or PBMCs. The sample metadata nearly always contained a de-identified subject ID, COVID-19 status, age in years and sex. Samples were obtained from the ongoing ImmuneRACE study (first 160 participants) and from over 1,000 subjects provided by 6 global collaborators. A freely available public database, intended as a resource for researchers studying the immune response to SARS-CoV-2, is where the repertoires were released. Subjects who had been exposed to COVID-19, were actively infected with it, or had recovered from it provided the deeply sampled blood TCRbeta repertoires that made up the dataset. Results and caveats for the whole study, not just this receptor: The quantity of clinical and demographic metadata differed by source and by participant and was supplied without curation.

There are 14 amino acids in the CDR3, from cysteine to phenylalanine inclusive. The DNA shown is the 42-base CDR3, in frame from base 1. CDR1 and CDR2, looked up from the germline V gene, are KGHSH and LQKENI. At the junction V is shortened by 4 bases and J by 3 bases, with 13 bases in between. In this chain, TRBV18 is recombined with TRBJ2-7, with TRBD1 tentatively as D gene (5 bases match). This TCR was recovered from a middle-aged woman with acute COVID-19. What was sequenced was PBMCs or T cells enriched from blood (not recorded which). The sequenced DNA: TGTGCCAGCTCACAGGGTCTTCAGGGCTACGAGCAGTACTTC. This is translated as CASSQGLQGYEQYF.